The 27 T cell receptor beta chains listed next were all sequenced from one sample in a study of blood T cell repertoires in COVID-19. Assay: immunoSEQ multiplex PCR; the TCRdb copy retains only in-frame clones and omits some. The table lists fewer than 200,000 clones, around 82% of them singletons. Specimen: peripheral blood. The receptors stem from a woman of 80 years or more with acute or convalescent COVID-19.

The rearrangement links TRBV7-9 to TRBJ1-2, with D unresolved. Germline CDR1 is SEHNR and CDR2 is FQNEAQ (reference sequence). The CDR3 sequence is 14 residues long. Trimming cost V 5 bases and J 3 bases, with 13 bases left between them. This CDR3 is CASSPRRDYYGYTF. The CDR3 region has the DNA TGTGCCAGCAGCCCGCGGAGAGACTACTATGGCTACACCTTC.

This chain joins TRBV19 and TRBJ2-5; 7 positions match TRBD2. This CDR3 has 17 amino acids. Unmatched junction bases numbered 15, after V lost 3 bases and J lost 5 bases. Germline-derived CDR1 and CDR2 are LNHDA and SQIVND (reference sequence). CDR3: CASSISLAELGSETQYF. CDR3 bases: TGTGCCAGTAGTATCTCCCTAGCGGAATTGGGGAGTGAGACCCAGTACTTC.

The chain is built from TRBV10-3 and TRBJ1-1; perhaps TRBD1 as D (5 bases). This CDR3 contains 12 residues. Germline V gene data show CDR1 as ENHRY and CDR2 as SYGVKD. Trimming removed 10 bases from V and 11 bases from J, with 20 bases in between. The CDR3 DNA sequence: TGTGCCACGGGACTGGGAGGGGAGGATGCTTTCTTT. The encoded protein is CATGLGGEDAFF.

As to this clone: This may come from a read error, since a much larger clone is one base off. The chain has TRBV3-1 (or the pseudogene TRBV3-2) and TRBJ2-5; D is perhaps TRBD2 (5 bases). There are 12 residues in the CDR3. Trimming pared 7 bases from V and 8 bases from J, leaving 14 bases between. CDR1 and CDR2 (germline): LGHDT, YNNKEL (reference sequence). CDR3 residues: CASINTAGTQYF. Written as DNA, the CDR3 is TGTGCCAGCATAAACACGGCGGGTACCCAGTACTTC.

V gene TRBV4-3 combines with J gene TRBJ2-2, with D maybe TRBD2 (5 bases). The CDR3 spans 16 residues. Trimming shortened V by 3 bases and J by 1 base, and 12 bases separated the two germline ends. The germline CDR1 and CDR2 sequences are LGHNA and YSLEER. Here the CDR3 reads CASSQSASGNTGELFF. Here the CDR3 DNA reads TGCGCCAGCAGCCAGAGCGCGAGCGGGAACACCGGGGAGCTGTTTTTT.

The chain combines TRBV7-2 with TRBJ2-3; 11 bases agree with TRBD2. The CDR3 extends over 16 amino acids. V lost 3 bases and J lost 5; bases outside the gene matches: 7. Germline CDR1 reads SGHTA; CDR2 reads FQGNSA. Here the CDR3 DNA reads TGTGCCAGCAGCTTTACTAGCGGGAGCGGGGGAGATACGCAGTATTTT. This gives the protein CASSFTSGSGGDTQYF.

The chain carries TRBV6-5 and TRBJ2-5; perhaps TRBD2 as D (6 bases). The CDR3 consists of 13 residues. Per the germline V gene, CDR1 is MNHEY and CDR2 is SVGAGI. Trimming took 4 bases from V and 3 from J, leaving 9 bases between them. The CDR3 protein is CASSSGLEETQYF. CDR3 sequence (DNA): TGTGCCAGCAGTTCGGGACTGGAAGAGACCCAGTACTTC.

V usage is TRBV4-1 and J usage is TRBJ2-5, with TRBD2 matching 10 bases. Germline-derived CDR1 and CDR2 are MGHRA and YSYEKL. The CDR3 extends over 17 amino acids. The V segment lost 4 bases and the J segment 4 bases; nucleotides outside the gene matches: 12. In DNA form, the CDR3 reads TGCGCCAGCAGCCTCAAGGGAGCGGGGGGGCCTCGAGAGACCCAGTACTTC. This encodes CASSLKGAGGPRETQYF.

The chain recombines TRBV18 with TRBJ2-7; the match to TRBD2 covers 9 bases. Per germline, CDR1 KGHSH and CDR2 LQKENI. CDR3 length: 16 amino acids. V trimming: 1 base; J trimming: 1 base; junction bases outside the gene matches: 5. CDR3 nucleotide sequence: TGTGCCAGCTCACCACGAGCAGCGGGGGGATCCTACGAGCAGTACTTC. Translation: CASSPRAAGGSYEQYF.

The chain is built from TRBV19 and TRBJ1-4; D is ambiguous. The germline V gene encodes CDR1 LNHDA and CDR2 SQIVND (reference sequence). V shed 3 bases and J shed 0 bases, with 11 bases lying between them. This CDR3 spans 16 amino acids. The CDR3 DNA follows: TGTGCCAGTAGTATGGGAGCGTTTGCAACTAATGAAAAACTGTTTTTT. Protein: CASSMGAFATNEKLFF.

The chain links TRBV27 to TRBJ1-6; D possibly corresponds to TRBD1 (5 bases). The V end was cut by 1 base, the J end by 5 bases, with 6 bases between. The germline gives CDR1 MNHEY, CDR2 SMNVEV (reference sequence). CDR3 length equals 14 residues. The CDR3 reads CASSLWGDNSPLHF. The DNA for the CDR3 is TGTGCCAGCAGTTTATGGGGGGATAATTCACCCCTCCACTTT.

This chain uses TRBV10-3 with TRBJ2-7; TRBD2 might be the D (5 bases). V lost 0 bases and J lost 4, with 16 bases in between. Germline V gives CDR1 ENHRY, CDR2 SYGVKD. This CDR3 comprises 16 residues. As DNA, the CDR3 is TGTGCCATCAGTGAGTCGTTTTTGAGGCCGGGATACGAGCAGTACTTC. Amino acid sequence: CAISESFLRPGYEQYF.

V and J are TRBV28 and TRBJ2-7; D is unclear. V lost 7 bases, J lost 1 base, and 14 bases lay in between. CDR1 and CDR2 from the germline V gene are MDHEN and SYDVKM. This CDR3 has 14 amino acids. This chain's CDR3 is CASTDGPGSYEQYF. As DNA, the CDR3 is TGTGCCAGCACCGACGGCCCGGGTTCCTACGAGCAGTACTTC. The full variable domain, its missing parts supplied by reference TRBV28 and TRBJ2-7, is DVKVTQSSRYLVKRTGEKVFLECVQDMDHENMFWYRQDPGLGLRLIYFSYDVKMKEKGDIPEGYSVSREKKERFSLILESASTNQTSMYLCASTDGPGSYEQYFGPGTRLTVT.

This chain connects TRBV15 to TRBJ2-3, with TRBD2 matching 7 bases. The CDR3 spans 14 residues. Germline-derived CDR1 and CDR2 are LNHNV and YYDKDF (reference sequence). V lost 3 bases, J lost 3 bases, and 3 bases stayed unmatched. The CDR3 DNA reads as TGTGCCACCAGCAGGACTAGCCGTACAGATACGCAGTATTTT. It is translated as CATSRTSRTDTQYF.

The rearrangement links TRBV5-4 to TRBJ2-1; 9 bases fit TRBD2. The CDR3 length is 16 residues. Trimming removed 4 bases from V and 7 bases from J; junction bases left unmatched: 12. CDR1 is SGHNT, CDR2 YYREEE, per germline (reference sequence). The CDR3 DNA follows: TGTGCCAGCAGCCGCCAGCTAGCGGGGTCTAGGAATGAGCAGTTCTTC. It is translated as CASSRQLAGSRNEQFF. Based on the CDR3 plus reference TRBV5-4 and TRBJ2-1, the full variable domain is ETGVTQSPTHLIKTRGQQVTLRCSSQSGHNTVSWYQQALGQGPQFIFQYYREEENGRGNFPPRFSGLQFPNYSSELNVNALELDDSALYLCASSRQLAGSRNEQFFGPGTRLTVL.

CDR3 DNA sequence: TGTGCCAGCAGTGCCCGGACACAGGGTGAAAACATTCAGTACTTC. It codes for CASSARTQGENIQYF. The chain joins TRBV2 to TRBJ2-4; maybe TRBD1 (6 bases). Between the trimmed V and J ends, which lost 4 bases and 5 bases, there was a span of 15 bases. Germline CDR1 and CDR2: SNHLY and FYNNEI. This CDR3 is built from 15 residues.

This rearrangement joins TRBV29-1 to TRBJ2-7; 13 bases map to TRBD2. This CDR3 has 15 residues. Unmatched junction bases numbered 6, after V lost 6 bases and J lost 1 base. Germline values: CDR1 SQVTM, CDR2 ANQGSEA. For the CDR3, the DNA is TGCAGCGTGGAGGGACTAGCGGGGTTATCCTACGAGCAGTACTTC. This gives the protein CSVEGLAGLSYEQYF.

CDR3 nucleotide sequence: TGTGCCATCAGTGAGTTGGGGGGGTCCAGCAATCAGCCCCAGCATTTT. It specifies CAISELGGSSNQPQHF. J is TRBJ1-5 and V is TRBV10-3; tentatively, D is TRBD1 (5 bases). Trimming took off 1 base at V and 1 base at J, with 11 bases between the two ends. Germline values: CDR1 ENHRY, CDR2 SYGVKD. The CDR3 has 16 residues.

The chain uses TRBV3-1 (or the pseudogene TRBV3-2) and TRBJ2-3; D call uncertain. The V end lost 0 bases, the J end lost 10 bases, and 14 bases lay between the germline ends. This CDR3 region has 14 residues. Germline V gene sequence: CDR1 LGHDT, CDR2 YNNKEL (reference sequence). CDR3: CASSQDRGSRAQYF. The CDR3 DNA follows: TGTGCCAGCAGCCAAGATCGAGGTAGTCGAGCGCAGTATTTT.

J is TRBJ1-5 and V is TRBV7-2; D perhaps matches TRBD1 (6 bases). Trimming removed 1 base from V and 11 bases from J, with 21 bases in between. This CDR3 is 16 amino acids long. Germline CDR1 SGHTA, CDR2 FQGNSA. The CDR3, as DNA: TGTGCCAGCAGCTTAGTAGGCCAGGGGTACGGTTCGGCCCAGCATTTT. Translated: CASSLVGQGYGSAQHF.

CDR3 loop: CATSRDVGASNQPQHF. In DNA, the CDR3 is TGTGCCACCAGCAGAGATGTAGGGGCCAGCAATCAGCCCCAGCATTTT. The chain uses TRBV15 and TRBJ1-5; perhaps TRBD1 as D (5 bases). This CDR3 has 16 amino acids. The germline V gene has CDR1 LNHNV and CDR2 YYDKDF (reference sequence). The V end was cut by 0 bases, the J end by 1 base, with 10 bases between. Looking up the rest from reference TRBV15 and TRBJ1-5 gives the full variable domain: DAMVIQNPRYQVTQFGKPVTLSCSQTLNHNVMYWYQQKSSQAPKLLFHYYDKDFNNEADTPDNFQSRRPNTSFCFLDIRSPGLGDTAMYLCATSRDVGASNQPQHFGDGTRLSIL.

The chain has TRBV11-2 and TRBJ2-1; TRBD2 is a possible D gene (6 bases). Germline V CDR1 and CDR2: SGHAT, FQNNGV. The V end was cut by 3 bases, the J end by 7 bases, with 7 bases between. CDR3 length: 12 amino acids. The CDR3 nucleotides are TGTGCCAGCAGCTTTGGGGGGAATGAGCAGTTCTTC. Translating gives CASSFGGNEQFF.

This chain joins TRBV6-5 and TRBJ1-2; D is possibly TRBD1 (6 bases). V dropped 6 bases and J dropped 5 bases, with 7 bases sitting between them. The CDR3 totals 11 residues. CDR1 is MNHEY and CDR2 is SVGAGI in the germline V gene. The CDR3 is CASRDSYGYTF. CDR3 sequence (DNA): TGTGCCAGCAGGGACAGTTATGGCTACACCTTC.

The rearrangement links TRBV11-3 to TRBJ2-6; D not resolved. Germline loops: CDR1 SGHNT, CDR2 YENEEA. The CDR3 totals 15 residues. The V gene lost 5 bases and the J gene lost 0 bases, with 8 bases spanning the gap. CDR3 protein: CASSTTISGANVLTF. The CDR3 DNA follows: TGTGCCAGCAGCACTACAATCTCTGGGGCCAACGTCCTGACTTTC.

CDR3: CASSLSRALAGQETQYF. The CDR3 DNA is TGTGCCAGCAGCTTATCGCGGGCGCTAGCGGGTCAAGAGACCCAGTACTTC. This rearrangement joins TRBV11-2 to TRBJ2-5, with 8 bases lining up with TRBD2. The germline V gene has CDR1 SGHAT and CDR2 FQNNGV. The CDR3 is 17 amino acids. The V gene end was trimmed by 2 bases and the J gene end by 2 bases; junction bases not matched to a gene: 10.

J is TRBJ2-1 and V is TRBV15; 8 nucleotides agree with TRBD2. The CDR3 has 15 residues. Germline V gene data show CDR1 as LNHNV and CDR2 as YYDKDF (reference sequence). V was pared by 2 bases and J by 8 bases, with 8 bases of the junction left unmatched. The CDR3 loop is CATSRRTSRFDEQFF. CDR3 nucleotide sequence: TGTGCCACCAGCAGACGGACTAGCCGGTTCGATGAGCAGTTCTTC.

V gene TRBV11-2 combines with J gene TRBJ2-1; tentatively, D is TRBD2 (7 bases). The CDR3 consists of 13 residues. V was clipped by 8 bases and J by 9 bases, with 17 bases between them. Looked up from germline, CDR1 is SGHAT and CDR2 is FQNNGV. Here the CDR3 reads CASGPRGAGEQFF. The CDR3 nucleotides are TGTGCCAGCGGCCCTCGGGGGGCAGGTGAGCAGTTCTTC.